The T cell receptor (beta chain) described here comes from a study of OX40 agonist ivuxolimab in advanced cancers. Study-wide results and caveats: More expanded clones were found, on average, in CD8+ than in CD4+ T cells.

This clone was counted ten times or more. Its antigen remains unknown. Blood got drawn at baseline, again on cycle 4 day 1, and then on cycle 7 day 1. Sequencing used immunoSEQ multiplex PCR; TCRdb keeps in-frame clones, though not all of them. This table holds about 80,000 clones, around nine tenths found once. The source is an adult with an advanced solid tumor such as melanoma, head and neck, liver or kidney cancer. Sequencing used CD4+ or CD8+ T cells sorted from blood, obtained in a trial of the OX40 agonist ivuxolimab.

The CDR3 region is CASSGTGVYYGYTF. CDR3 in DNA: TGTGCCAGCTCCGGGACAGGGGTTTACTATGGCTACACCTTC. The chain joins TRBV25-1 to TRBJ1-2, with 10 bases lining up with TRBD1. V was pared by 8 bases and J by 3 bases, with 6 bases of the junction left unmatched. Germline V CDR1 and CDR2: MGHDK, SYGVNS. CDR3 length equals 14 residues.